The rows below give T cell receptor beta chains drawn from one sample of a study of shared clonotypes between healthy human individuals. Assay: immunoSEQ multiplex PCR; the TCRdb copy retains only in-frame clones and omits some. The table shows approximately 710,000 clones, with less than 95% occurring only once. Input material: memory CD8+ T cells from PBMCs. All receptors come from a man aged 18-30 years in good health. Some clones in this sample may be carry-over from other donors' samples. Both conserved end residues are part of each CDR3. The order of the fields is V gene, J gene, D gene, clone size, CDR3 DNA, CDR3 protein. A D gene is named only where the DNA matches it firmly. Clone size is stated in some rows and not others, as once, few, many or a class when expanded.

TRBV29-1	TRBJ1-1	.	.	TGCAGCGCCCGAGGAGTGAACACTGAAGCTTTCTTT	CSARGVNTEAFF
TRBV5-5	TRBJ1-1	.	.	TGTGCCAGCAGCTTGGTAGAACATACGAACACTGAAGCTTTCTTT	CASSLVEHTNTEAFF
TRBV9	TRBJ2-2	TRBD2	.	TGTGCCAGCAGCCCCTATGCGGGGGGCGGAAGGAAGGACGGGGAGCTGTTTTTT	CASSPYAGGGRKDGELFF
TRBV4-1	TRBJ1-1	.	.	TGCGCCAGCAGCCAAGAGCCCAGTTACCTTGAAGCTTTCTTT	CASSQEPSYLEAFF
TRBV6-5	TRBJ1-1	.	.	TGTGCCAGCAGTCTCACGGCGATTGGGAACACTGAAGCTTTCTTT	CASSLTAIGNTEAFF
TRBV28	TRBJ1-2	.	.	TGTGCCAGCAGTCCCCGAGGCTCGGGAGGCTCTTCTGGCTACACCTTC	CASSPRGSGGSSGYTF
TRBV28	TRBJ2-2	TRBD2	.	TGTGCCAGCAGTTTTAGTGCTAGCGGGTCCGGGGAGCTGTTTTTT	CASSFSASGSGELFF
TRBV6-6	TRBJ1-2	.	.	TGTGCCAGCACACAGGACAGCACTAACTATGGCTACACCTTC	CASTQDSTNYGYTF
TRBV5-1	TRBJ2-1	.	.	TGCGCCAGCAGCCCGGACAATGAGCAGTTCTTC	CASSPDNEQFF
TRBV7-2	TRBJ1-2	TRBD1	.	TGTGCCAGCAGCGGGGGGACAGGGGGCGCGATCGGCACCTTC	CASSGGTGGAIGTF
TRBV6-6	TRBJ1-1	.	.	TGTGCCAGCACCCCTGGGCGTGAAGCTTTCTTT	CASTPGREAFF
TRBV10-2	TRBJ1-5	.	.	TGCGCCAGGGGAGATAGCAATCAGCCCCAGCATTTT	CARGDSNQPQHF
TRBV15	TRBJ2-5	.	.	TGTGCCACCAGCAGAGTGACCGGTGAGACCCAGTACTTC	CATSRVTGETQYF
TRBV6-5	TRBJ2-7	TRBD1	once	TGTGCCAGCAGCTCCGACAGGGGTACCGACGAGCAGTACTTC	CASSSDRGTDEQYF
TRBV11-2	TRBJ1-6	.	few	TGTGCCAGCAGCTTAGGACACCTGGACCACCACTTT	CASSLGHLDHHF
TRBV27	TRBJ2-2	TRBD1	.	TGTGCCAGCAGTTATAGGACAGGGAACACCGGGGAGCTGTTTTTT	CASSYRTGNTGELFF
TRBV7-9	TRBJ2-3	.	.	TGTGCCAGCAGCTTATTCGGCCGCGACCATTCCACAGATACGCAGTATTTT	CASSLFGRDHSTDTQYF
TRBV30	TRBJ2-1	TRBD2	.	TGTGCCTGGAGTTTAGCGGGAGGGCGCAGTGAGCAGTTCTTC	CAWSLAGGRSEQFF
TRBV15	TRBJ2-3	.	once	TGTGCCACCAGCAGCGGCTTGGAGGATACGCAGTATTTT	CATSSGLEDTQYF
TRBV7-9	TRBJ2-1	.	.	TGTGCCAGCACCCCAGACAGGAATGAGCAGTTCTTC	CASTPDRNEQFF
TRBV29-1	TRBJ2-3	TRBD2	.	TGCAGCGTTGAGCGGGAGGGACGCACAGATACGCAGTATTTT	CSVEREGRTDTQYF
TRBV28	TRBJ2-7	TRBD2	.	TGTGCCAGCGCTAGCGGGAGGGCCAACGAGCAGTACTTC	CASASGRANEQYF
TRBV28	TRBJ2-1	TRBD1	.	TGTGCCAGCAGCCCGACAGGGTACAATGAGCAGTTCTTC	CASSPTGYNEQFF
TRBV7-2	TRBJ2-1	.	.	TGTGCCAGCAGGGGGTATGGCTACAATGAGCAGTTCTTC	CASRGYGYNEQFF
TRBV6-6	TRBJ2-5	.	many	TGTGCCAGCAGTTACTCGCCGGGTGGGGAGACCCAGTACTTC	CASSYSPGGETQYF